This TCR beta chain was identified during a study of CD8 T cells in Susac syndrome. Susac syndrome patients met recently defined diagnostic criteria for definite or probable disease. V gave up 1 base and J gave up 5 bases; unmatched junction bases: 6. Germline V CDR1 and CDR2: MDHEN, SYDVKM. The CDR3 totals 15 residues. RNA amounts of roughly 0.45 to 1 ug underwent reverse transcription with random hexamers. With immunoSEQ multiplex PCR, TCR beta CDR3 was amplified across 54 Vbeta and 13 Jbeta. TCRdb independently ran MiXCR on the immunoSEQ multiplex PCR reads; one entry per CDR3 protein. The sample consists of around 150,000 distinct CDR3 sequences, approximately 95% of them appearing once.

This sequence originates from a human donor with Susac syndrome. Source material: CD4+ T cells from PBMCs. V and J are TRBV28 and TRBJ2-5, with 8 nucleotides matching TRBD1. As DNA, the CDR3 is TGTGCCAGCAGTTTATCTCAGGGGGCGGTGGAGACCCAGTACTTC. It specifies CASSLSQGAVETQYF. Full variable domain (rest looked up from reference TRBV28 and TRBJ2-5): DVKVTQSSRYLVKRTGEKVFLECVQDMDHENMFWYRQDPGLGLRLIYFSYDVKMKEKGDIPEGYSVSREKKERFSLILESASTNQTSMYLCASSLSQGAVETQYFGPGTRLLVL.